This TCR beta chain was found in a study of T cell responses to AZD1222 COVID-19 vaccine. The germline V gene has CDR1 ENHRY and CDR2 SYGVKD. V lost 2 bases and J 6 bases, leaving 11 bases between the germline ends. CDR3 size: 15 residues. As concerns this clone: Its antigen is not known.

Using immunoSEQ multiplex PCR, the repertoire was profiled, and TCRdb retains in-frame clones only, with some absent. The repertoire has about 93,000 clones, approximately 89% of them found once; the top ten carry around 15%. Study outcomes and limitations: Repertoires were sampled only after the peak T cell response. Of the AZD1222 recipients, only 5 or 6 were seropositive at baseline. Per reports, nearly half of all spike-specific TCRs target regions that are unmutated in variants. Clonal diversity was possibly underestimated, and the donors were mostly white British, with more females.

Sequencing used peripheral blood, obtained on day 0 of AZD1222 vaccination. The chain is built from TRBV10-3 and TRBJ1-6; D may be TRBD1 (6 bases). This TCR was sampled from an adult in good health. The CDR3: CAISEGGTSNSPLHF. Written as DNA, the CDR3 is TGTGCCATCAGTGAGGGCGGGACATCTAATTCACCCCTCCACTTT.